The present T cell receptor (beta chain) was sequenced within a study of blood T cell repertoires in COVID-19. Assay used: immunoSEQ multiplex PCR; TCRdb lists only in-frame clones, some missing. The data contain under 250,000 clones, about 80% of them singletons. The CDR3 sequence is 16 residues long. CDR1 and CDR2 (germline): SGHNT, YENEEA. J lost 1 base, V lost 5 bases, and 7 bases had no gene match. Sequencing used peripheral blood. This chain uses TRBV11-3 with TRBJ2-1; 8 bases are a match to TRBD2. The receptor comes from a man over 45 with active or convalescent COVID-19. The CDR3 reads CASSPAGGGSYNEQFF. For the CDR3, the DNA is TGTGCCAGCAGCCCCGCCGGGGGGGGTTCCTACAATGAGCAGTTCTTC.